A selection of T cell receptor beta chains follows, all from one sample in a study of CD8 T cell repertoires and HIV-1 epitope variants. Data came from immunoSEQ multiplex PCR; TCRdb stores just in-frame clones and leaves some out. The sample has roughly 4,200 clones, more than 60% seen once; the top ten hold around two fifths. Their antigens are not known. Material: cultured CD8+ T cells derived from PBMCs. These receptors all come from a male donor with HIV. CDR3s include the opening cysteine and the closing phenylalanine or tryptophan. A D gene is named only where the DNA matches it firmly. Expanded clones get a size class; other rows say once, few or many, or leave the size out.

D,J,V,size,DNA,CDR3
TRBD1,TRBJ2-2,TRBV11-3,NA,TGTGCCAGCAGCTTCGCCCCGGGACAGGGGGATGCCGGGGAGCTGTTTTTT,CASSFAPGQGDAGELFF
NA,TRBJ2-2,TRBV19,NA,TGTGCCAGTGACTCAGGGGCCGGGGAGCTGTTTTTT,CASDSGAGELFF
NA,TRBJ1-5,TRBV11-2,NA,TGTGCCAGCAGCCCCGACCCACTGGTCCGGCCCCAGCATTTT,CASSPDPLVRPQHF
TRBD1,TRBJ2-7,TRBV9,NA,TGTGCCAGCAGCGTAGATCAGGGGGCGGGCTACGAGCAGTACTTC,CASSVDQGAGYEQYF
TRBD2,TRBJ2-1,TRBV7-6,NA,TGTGCCAGCACCGAGACTAGCGGGAGTCGGAATGAGCAGTTCTTC,CASTETSGSRNEQFF
TRBD2,TRBJ2-1,TRBV13,NA,TGTGCCAGCAGCATCAGCGGGAGGGACATGTTGAATGAGCAGTTCTTC,CASSISGRDMLNEQFF
TRBD2,TRBJ2-1,TRBV30,NA,TGTGCCTGGAGTACTACTAGCGGGGGCTACAATGAGCAGTTCTTC,CAWSTTSGGYNEQFF
TRBD1,TRBJ2-1,TRBV7-9,NA,TGTGCCAGCAGCTTAGCGGGACAGGGCTCCTACAATGAGCAGTTCTTC,CASSLAGQGSYNEQFF
NA,TRBJ2-7,TRBV7-3,NA,TGTGCCAGCAGCCCCCAGCAGGGTGACTACGAGCAGTACTTC,CASSPQQGDYEQYF
NA,TRBJ1-3,TRBV7-3,NA,TGTGCCAGCAGCTTAACGGGGGACTCTGGAAACACCATATATTTT,CASSLTGDSGNTIYF
NA,TRBJ2-7,TRBV7-9,few,TGTGCCAGCAGCTCTCCTCCTTCACAGGGATCCTACGAGCAGTACTTC,CASSSPPSQGSYEQYF
TRBD2,TRBJ2-1,TRBV7-6,NA,TGTGCCAGCAGCTTAGGGTCTAGCGGGAGGTTTTCTGAGCAGTTCTTC,CASSLGSSGRFSEQFF
NA,TRBJ2-1,TRBV30,NA,TGTGCCTGGAGTGTACCGATCTGGACAGACCGAGTGAATGAGCAGTTCTTC,CAWSVPIWTDRVNEQFF